The source of this T cell receptor beta chain is a study of T cells in Graves' hyperthyroidism and ophthalmopathy. Germline V lookup: CDR1 SQVTM, CDR2 ANQGSEA. The CDR3 runs 12 residues. The V gene lost 4 bases and the J gene lost 5 bases, with 12 bases spanning the gap. The sample holds many counts of this clonotype. The antigen remains undetermined. Disease lasting under 3 months, a NOSPECS grade of at least 4, and a Clinical Activity Score of at least 3 were features of the ophthalmopathy patients. Every diagnosis used clinical symptoms, serum thyroxine and TRAb, thyroid ultrasound and orbital computed tomography. The PBMCs were taken from under 12 ml of fresh peripheral blood. Findings and caveats of the study: Clonotypes that were expanded in thyroid above 0.001 mostly appeared in blood too.

RNA transcripts served as the template for amplifying TCR beta CDR3 regions. The HTBI primer set was used in a first-round RT-PCR of the TCR CDR3. TCRdb reprocessed the multiplex PCR reads with MiXCR, giving one entry per CDR3 protein. This sample has more than 300,000 distinct CDR3 sequences, with about 14% found just once. J is TRBJ2-7 and V is TRBV29-1; D is unresolved. This TCR derives from a woman younger than 45 with Graves' ophthalmopathy. Material: blood. CDR3 DNA: TGCAGCGTTGGCCTTGGTGTAGACGAGCAGTACTTC. This encodes CSVGLGVDEQYF.